What follows are 10 T cell receptor beta chains derived from one specimen sequenced in a study of Graves' ophthalmopathy and Graves' hyperthyroidism. TCR beta CDR3 amplification used RNA transcripts. HTBI primers primed a first-round RT-PCR, and a second-round multiplex PCR followed. One entry per CDR3 protein results from TCRdb running MiXCR on the multiplex PCR reads. The sample holds fewer than 600,000 distinct CDR3 sequences; about an eighth are singletons and the top ten take roughly 10%. Input material: blood. The origin of the receptors is a woman aged 25 to 39 with Graves' ophthalmopathy.

This clonotype was counted between two and nine times. The chain joins TRBV3-1 to TRBJ2-5; D unclear. Trimming took off 3 bases at V and 5 bases at J, with 7 bases between the two ends. The germline V gene has CDR1 LGHDT and CDR2 YNNKEL (reference sequence). The CDR3 totals 12 residues. The CDR3 sequence is CASSHYWETQYF. DNA for the CDR3: TGTGCCAGCAGCCACTACTGGGAGACCCAGTACTTC.

The chain is built from TRBV27 and TRBJ1-2; D perhaps matches TRBD1 (5 bases). Trimming removed 3 bases at V and 8 bases at J, with 13 bases between. Germline-derived CDR1 and CDR2 are MNHEY and SMNVEV (reference sequence). The CDR3 is 13 amino acids. This CDR3 reads CASSLDTGGGYTF. The CDR3 nucleotides are TGTGCCAGCAGTTTGGACACCGGCGGGGGCTACACCTTC.

This clonotype appeared a few times. The chain has TRBV4-1 and TRBJ2-3, with no clear D. Germline V gene lookup returns CDR1 MGHRA and CDR2 YSYEKL. V was cut by 0 bases and J by 3 bases, with 10 bases left in between. The CDR3 loop spans 15 amino acids. The CDR3 DNA sequence: TGCGCCAGCAGCCAAGATCCCGCAGTTACAGATACGCAGTATTTT. As protein: CASSQDPAVTDTQYF.

The chain is built from TRBV2 and TRBJ1-2, with D tentatively TRBD1 (6 bases). This CDR3 region has 14 residues. From germline, CDR1 is SNHLY and CDR2 FYNNEI. Trimming took off 6 bases at V and 6 bases at J, with 17 bases between the two ends. The CDR3 DNA reads TGTGCCAGCAGAATGACAGGCGGGACGGATGGCTACACCTTC. It translates to CASRMTGGTDGYTF.

This clonotype was recorded at least ten times. This chain joins TRBV12-3 or TRBV12-4 and TRBJ2-2; D is undetermined. The CDR3 runs 15 residues. The V gene lost 8 bases and the J gene lost 0 bases, with 13 bases spanning the gap. The CDR3 protein is CASSDRRSNTGELFF. Here the CDR3 DNA reads TGTGCCAGCTCGGACCGCCGATCGAACACCGGGGAGCTGTTTTTT.

This clonotype has a count of ten or more. The chain joins TRBV24-1 to TRBJ2-5, with 7 bases fitting TRBD2. CDR1 is KGHDR, CDR2 SFDVKD, per germline. J was trimmed by 3 bases and V by 5 bases; bases with no gene match: 5. This CDR3 has 14 amino acids. The CDR3 DNA reads TGTGCCACCAGTGGGGCGGGGACTAAAGAGACCCAGTACTTC. As protein: CATSGAGTKETQYF.

Only a few counts were recorded for this clonotype. The V and J genes are TRBV3-1 and TRBJ1-2; 7 positions agree with TRBD1. Germline V CDR1 and CDR2: LGHDT, YNNKEL (reference sequence). This CDR3 is built from 19 residues. J gave up 8 bases and V 3 bases, and 24 bases lay outside the gene matches. The CDR3 here is CASSHPEVQGPTGEEGYTF. The DNA for the CDR3 is TGTGCCAGCAGCCATCCCGAGGTACAGGGACCCACAGGGGAGGAAGGCTACACCTTC.

V and J are TRBV4-2 and TRBJ2-7, with D unresolved. Germline V CDR1 and CDR2: LGHNA, YNFKEQ. The CDR3 covers 18 residues. V was shortened by 4 bases and J by 3 bases, with 25 bases between the two germline ends. The CDR3 spells CASSRYQSETLPGYEQYF. DNA for the CDR3: TGTGCCAGCAGCCGATATCAATCGGAAACTCTCCCGGGCTACGAGCAGTACTTC.

This clonotype was counted many times. This chain connects TRBV20-1 to TRBJ2-5; TRBD1 might be the D (6 bases). Trimming cost V 8 bases and J 1 base, with 17 bases left between them. Germline-derived CDR1 and CDR2 are DFQATT and SNEGSKA (reference sequence). CDR3 length: 14 amino acids. CDR3 region: CSTQGSGLQETQYF. The CDR3 coding sequence is TGCAGTACCCAGGGGAGTGGGCTCCAAGAGACCCAGTACTTC.

The sample holds a few counts of this clonotype. V usage is TRBV12-3 or TRBV12-4 and J usage is TRBJ2-4; D tentatively fits TRBD1 or TRBD2 (5 bases each). The CDR3 is 12 amino acids. The V gene lost 5 bases and the J gene lost 13 bases, with 15 bases spanning the gap. CDR3 DNA sequence: TGTGCCAGCAGTGGGGGACCCCCCGCGCAGTACTTC. It encodes CASSGGPPAQYF.